The clone carrying this T cell receptor (beta chain) was counted only a few times. What it binds is unknown. These data are taken from a study of T cell responses to AZD1222 COVID-19 vaccine. Findings and limits, study-wide: Repertoires were obtained only post-peak T cell response. Females outnumbered males among donors, who were mostly white British; clonal diversity was possibly underestimated. Spike-specific TCR breadth and depth grew following two AZD1222 doses.

Germline CDR1 reads SGHTA; CDR2 reads FQGNSA. The CDR3 spans 16 residues. V lost 1 base and J 4 bases, leaving 17 bases between the germline ends. Generated by immunoSEQ multiplex PCR, the TCRdb table keeps only in-frame clones and is missing some. The sample holds just under 75,000 clones; 80% are singletons and the top ten take around 50%. Second-dose intervals near 4 or 12 weeks were combined. This receptor was taken from an adult who received the AZD1222 COVID-19 vaccine. The V call is TRBV7-2, the J call TRBJ2-7; D possibly corresponds to TRBD1 (5 bases). This specimen was peripheral blood, taken 28 days after the second AZD1222 dose. CDR3 coding DNA: TGTGCCAGCAGCTTAGTTTCAGGTCAGGGATTTTACGAGCAGTACTTC. Amino acids: CASSLVSGQGFYEQYF. The variable domain in full, with the rest retrieved from reference TRBV7-2 and TRBJ2-7, is GAGVSQSPSNKVTEKGKDVELRCDPISGHTALYWYRQSLGQGLEFLIYFQGNSAPDKSGLPSDRFSAERTGGSVSTLTIQRTQQEDSAVYLCASSLVSGQGFYEQYFGPGTRLTVT.